These T cell receptor beta chains were read from a single sample in a study of identical twins. TCRdb re-called the 5' RACE reads with MiXCR, one entry per CDR3 protein. There are 400,000 to 550,000 distinct CDR3 sequences in the sample; about 20% occur only once, and 0.91% lies in the top ten. The same data also contributed to another study, on T cells expressing NK-cell markers.

The source material was CD4+ T cells sorted from blood. These receptors were collected from a young woman in good health. The CDR3 runs from the conserved cysteine through the conserved F or W. Fields, in order: V gene, D gene, clone size, J gene, CDR3 DNA, CDR3 protein. D genes are given only for firm matches. Expanded clones get a size class; other rows say once, few or many, or leave the size out.

>TRBV5-1|TRBD1|-|TRBJ2-2
TGCGCCAGCAGGCGACAGGGGGATACCGGGGAGCTGTTTTTT
CASRRQGDTGELFF
>TRBV6-5|TRBD2|-|TRBJ2-7
TGTGCCAGCAGTTACACCGGGACTAGTGGGTACGAGCAGTACTTC
CASSYTGTSGYEQYF
>TRBV6-5|TRBD2|-|TRBJ2-5
TGTGCCAGCAGTTACTCGGTTAGCGGGAGGGCCGGGCAGACCCAGTACTTC
CASSYSVSGRAGQTQYF
>TRBV20-1|TRBD2|-|TRBJ2-4
TGCAGTGCTGGGACTAGCGGGAGCTTAGCCAAAAACATTCAGTACTTC
CSAGTSGSLAKNIQYF
>TRBV19|-|-|TRBJ1-2
TGTGCCAGTAGACAGCGGGGCTATGGCTACACCTTC
CASRQRGYGYTF
>TRBV5-1|TRBD1|-|TRBJ1-2
TGCGCCAGCAGCTCGGGCAGGGGGCCAGCTAACTATGGCTACACCTTC
CASSSGRGPANYGYTF
>TRBV5-1|TRBD1|-|TRBJ2-2
TGCGCCAGCAGCCTCATTCCGGGACAGGCAAACACCGGGGAGCTGTTTTTT
CASSLIPGQANTGELFF
>TRBV5-1|-|-|TRBJ1-1
TGCGCCAGCAGCCTCGGGAGCCAGAACACTGAAGCTTTCTTT
CASSLGSQNTEAFF
>TRBV7-8|-|-|TRBJ2-4
TGTGCCAGCAGCTTAGAGTCTCGCGCCAAAAACATTCAGTACTTC
CASSLESRAKNIQYF
>TRBV6-2/TRBV6-3|TRBD2|few|TRBJ2-1
TGTGCCAGCAGTTACCTCGGCGGGGGCGGGAGGTATAATGAGCAGTTCTTC
CASSYLGGGGRYNEQFF
>TRBV21-1|-|few|TRBJ1-5
TGTGCCAGCAGCGCAGGACAGGGGCACAATCAGCCCCAGCATTTT
CASSAGQGHNQPQHF
>TRBV9|-|few|TRBJ2-5
TGTGCCAGCAGCATAAGGGGGGAACCAGAGACCCAGTACTTC
CASSIRGEPETQYF
>TRBV2|-|few|TRBJ1-2
TGTGCCAGCAGTGAAGCGCTTCCTTCTGGGAATGGCTACACCTTC
CASSEALPSGNGYTF
>TRBV18|TRBD1|few|TRBJ2-3
TGTGCCAGCTCACCGTGGGACAGGGGGACAGATACGCAGTATTTT
CASSPWDRGTDTQYF